Listed below are T cell receptor beta chains from one sample, sequenced in a study of blood T cell repertoires in COVID-19. Method: immunoSEQ multiplex PCR; TCRdb's copy keeps in-frame clones and lacks some. The sample holds fewer than 350,000 clones; approximately 85% are singletons and the top ten take under 2.5%. Sequenced: PBMCs or T cells enriched from blood (not recorded which). The receptors here all came from a man younger than 40 who had recovered from COVID-19. Both conserved end residues are part of each CDR3. Fields, in order: D gene, J gene, clone size, V gene, CDR3 DNA, CDR3 protein. D genes are given only for firm matches. The listing skips clone size in some rows; elsewhere it reads once, few, many or a size class.

d_call: TRBD1
j_call: TRBJ1-1
clone_size: few
v_call: TRBV5-1
cdr3_nt: TGCGCCAGCAGCCCGGGGACAGGGGGCGCGGGCACTGAAGCTTTCTTT
cdr3_aa: CASSPGTGGAGTEAFF

d_call: TRBD1
j_call: TRBJ2-2
clone_size: -
v_call: TRBV24-1
cdr3_nt: TGTGCCACCAGTGGGACAGGGGGCGCCGGGGAGCTGTTTTTT
cdr3_aa: CATSGTGGAGELFF

d_call: -
j_call: TRBJ2-2
clone_size: -
v_call: TRBV15
cdr3_nt: TGTGCCACCAGGGGCGCGAACACCGGGGAGCTGTTTTTT
cdr3_aa: CATRGANTGELFF

d_call: TRBD2
j_call: TRBJ2-1
clone_size: -
v_call: TRBV19
cdr3_nt: TGTGCCAGTAGTATGGGACTAGCGGCCCACAATGAGCAGTTCTTC
cdr3_aa: CASSMGLAAHNEQFF

d_call: TRBD2
j_call: TRBJ2-5
clone_size: -
v_call: TRBV9
cdr3_nt: TGTGCCAGCAGCCACTCGACTAGCGGGCAAGAGACCCAGTACTTC
cdr3_aa: CASSHSTSGQETQYF

d_call: -
j_call: TRBJ1-2
clone_size: -
v_call: TRBV7-3
cdr3_nt: TGTGCCAGCACTCGATCGGGGTTTGGTGGCACCTTC
cdr3_aa: CASTRSGFGGTF

d_call: -
j_call: TRBJ1-5
clone_size: once
v_call: TRBV4-2
cdr3_nt: TGTGCCAGCAGCCACCTACAGGGTCAGGATCAGCCCCAGCATTTT
cdr3_aa: CASSHLQGQDQPQHF

d_call: -
j_call: TRBJ2-5
clone_size: -
v_call: TRBV12-3/TRBV12-4
cdr3_nt: TGTGCCAGCAGCCATCAGGATCGGGAGACCCAGTACTTC
cdr3_aa: CASSHQDRETQYF

d_call: TRBD1
j_call: TRBJ2-1
clone_size: once
v_call: TRBV5-1
cdr3_nt: TGCGCCAGCAGCTTTGGACAGGGAGTCTACAATGAGCAGTTCTTC
cdr3_aa: CASSFGQGVYNEQFF

d_call: -
j_call: TRBJ1-1
clone_size: -
v_call: TRBV5-1
cdr3_nt: TGCGCCAGCAGCACGGGGAATATGAACACTGAAGCTTTCTTT
cdr3_aa: CASSTGNMNTEAFF

d_call: -
j_call: TRBJ2-7
clone_size: -
v_call: TRBV6-1
cdr3_nt: TGTGCCAGCAGTGAAGCAGACAGGTCAACCTACGAGCAGTACTTC
cdr3_aa: CASSEADRSTYEQYF

d_call: -
j_call: TRBJ1-3
clone_size: -
v_call: TRBV5-1
cdr3_nt: TGCGCCAGCAGCTTGGGGGCAGCAGCAGCCTCTGGAAACACCATATATTTT
cdr3_aa: CASSLGAAAASGNTIYF

d_call: TRBD1
j_call: TRBJ2-2
clone_size: -
v_call: TRBV27
cdr3_nt: TGTGCCTGCTCCCGGGACAGGGGTCTGGGGGAGCTGTTTTTT
cdr3_aa: CACSRDRGLGELFF

d_call: TRBD1
j_call: TRBJ1-2
clone_size: -
v_call: TRBV20-1
cdr3_nt: TGCAGTACCAGGGGGTACTATGGCTACACCTTC
cdr3_aa: CSTRGYYGYTF

d_call: TRBD2
j_call: TRBJ2-2
clone_size: -
v_call: TRBV2
cdr3_nt: TGTGCCAGCAGTGACCTAAAAGATAGGACTAGCGGTGGCGGGGAGCTGTTTTTT
cdr3_aa: CASSDLKDRTSGGGELFF

d_call: TRBD2
j_call: TRBJ2-2
clone_size: -
v_call: TRBV30
cdr3_nt: TGTGCCTGGAGACCCCGAGCGGGGCAATACACCGGGGAGCTGTTTTTT
cdr3_aa: CAWRPRAGQYTGELFF

d_call: TRBD1
j_call: TRBJ1-3
clone_size: -
v_call: TRBV27
cdr3_nt: TGTGCCAGCAGTCGACTAACCACAGGGGGCTCTGGAAACACCATATATTTT
cdr3_aa: CASSRLTTGGSGNTIYF

d_call: -
j_call: TRBJ1-5
clone_size: few
v_call: TRBV5-4
cdr3_nt: TGTGCCAGCAGCTTTGGAGACAGTAGCAATCAGCCCCAGCATTTT
cdr3_aa: CASSFGDSSNQPQHF

d_call: -
j_call: TRBJ1-2
clone_size: -
v_call: TRBV11-2
cdr3_nt: TGTGCCAGCAGCCCGTCTGATGGCTACACCTTC
cdr3_aa: CASSPSDGYTF

d_call: TRBD1
j_call: TRBJ1-1
clone_size: once
v_call: TRBV5-5
cdr3_nt: TGTGCCAGCAGCTGGCAGGGGGTTATCCCTGAAGCTTTCTTT
cdr3_aa: CASSWQGVIPEAFF

d_call: -
j_call: TRBJ1-6
clone_size: -
v_call: TRBV4-2
cdr3_nt: TGTGCCAGCAGCCAAGATTTCGGGAATTCACCCCTCCACTTT
cdr3_aa: CASSQDFGNSPLHF

d_call: -
j_call: TRBJ1-2
clone_size: -
v_call: TRBV7-8
cdr3_nt: TGTGCCAGCAGCTTAGACCCGGGGTGGTCGGATGGCTACACCTTC
cdr3_aa: CASSLDPGWSDGYTF

d_call: -
j_call: TRBJ1-3
clone_size: -
v_call: TRBV7-8
cdr3_nt: TGTGCCAGCAGCACGAAGACAGCGATCTCTGGAAACACCATATATTTT
cdr3_aa: CASSTKTAISGNTIYF

d_call: -
j_call: TRBJ2-5
clone_size: -
v_call: TRBV5-1
cdr3_nt: TGCGCCAGCAGCTTGGTGGGGGCGTCCCAAGAGACCCAGTACTTC
cdr3_aa: CASSLVGASQETQYF

d_call: -
j_call: TRBJ2-7
clone_size: few
v_call: TRBV29-1
cdr3_nt: TGCAGCGTACAGGGAGGGAGCGAGCAGTACTTC
cdr3_aa: CSVQGGSEQYF

d_call: TRBD2
j_call: TRBJ2-3
clone_size: -
v_call: TRBV9
cdr3_nt: TGTGCCAGCAGCGTGGAGACTAGCGGGGGGCCAAATAGCACAGATACGCAGTATTTT
cdr3_aa: CASSVETSGGPNSTDTQYF

d_call: -
j_call: TRBJ1-1
clone_size: -
v_call: TRBV5-3
cdr3_nt: TGTGCCAGAAGCCCCTCGGTCACTGAAGCTTTCTTT
cdr3_aa: CARSPSVTEAFF

d_call: -
j_call: TRBJ1-1
clone_size: -
v_call: TRBV5-6
cdr3_nt: TGTGCCAGCAGCTTGGTTTTTGAACCAGGGAACACTGAAGCTTTCTTT
cdr3_aa: CASSLVFEPGNTEAFF

d_call: -
j_call: TRBJ1-2
clone_size: once
v_call: TRBV9
cdr3_nt: TGTGCCAGCAGCGTAGACGCCGGTCACTATGGCTACACCTTC
cdr3_aa: CASSVDAGHYGYTF

d_call: -
j_call: TRBJ1-2
clone_size: -
v_call: TRBV5-4
cdr3_nt: TGTGCCAGCAGTCCCGACACGGACCGAGGGTACGATGGCTACACCTTC
cdr3_aa: CASSPDTDRGYDGYTF

d_call: TRBD2
j_call: TRBJ2-1
clone_size: -
v_call: TRBV11-2
cdr3_nt: TGTGCCAGCAGCTTTAGTGGCGTCGGTCTAGCGGTACACAATGAGCAGTTCTTC
cdr3_aa: CASSFSGVGLAVHNEQFF

d_call: -
j_call: TRBJ1-2
clone_size: -
v_call: TRBV23-1
cdr3_nt: TGCGCCAGCAGTCATCCGCCGGTTCTCCCTCTCACCTGTAACTATGGCTACACCTTC
cdr3_aa: CASSHPPVLPLTCNYGYTF

d_call: -
j_call: TRBJ2-1
clone_size: -
v_call: TRBV5-1
cdr3_nt: TGCGCCAGCGCTTCAGGGGCCGGTTTCTACAATGAGCAGTTCTTC
cdr3_aa: CASASGAGFYNEQFF

d_call: -
j_call: TRBJ2-7
clone_size: -
v_call: TRBV3-1/TRBV3-2
cdr3_nt: TGTGCCAGCAGCCAAGCCCCCAACGAGCAGTACTTC
cdr3_aa: CASSQAPNEQYF

d_call: TRBD1
j_call: TRBJ1-1
clone_size: -
v_call: TRBV5-1
cdr3_nt: TGCGCCAGCAGCTTGGCGGGACAGGGCTCAATGAACACTGAAGCTTTCTTT
cdr3_aa: CASSLAGQGSMNTEAFF

d_call: -
j_call: TRBJ1-1
clone_size: -
v_call: TRBV13
cdr3_nt: TGTGCCAGCAGCCTTAGTAGAACTGAAGCTTTCTTT
cdr3_aa: CASSLSRTEAFF

d_call: TRBD1
j_call: TRBJ1-4
clone_size: -
v_call: TRBV10-3
cdr3_nt: TGTGCCATCAGTGATACGACAGGGGGTGAAAAACTGTTTTTT
cdr3_aa: CAISDTTGGEKLFF

d_call: TRBD2
j_call: TRBJ2-7
clone_size: -
v_call: TRBV6-1
cdr3_nt: TGTGCCAGCAGTGTCCACCCCCCCGGGGGGATGAGCACCTACGAGCAGTACTTC
cdr3_aa: CASSVHPPGGMSTYEQYF

d_call: -
j_call: TRBJ2-3
clone_size: -
v_call: TRBV7-3
cdr3_nt: TGTGCCAGCAGCTTATCCGCAGGGAGCACAGATACGCAGTATTTT
cdr3_aa: CASSLSAGSTDTQYF

d_call: TRBD1
j_call: TRBJ1-2
clone_size: -
v_call: TRBV25-1
cdr3_nt: TGTGCCAGCAGTGAAGGACAGGGTAACTATGGCTACACCTTC
cdr3_aa: CASSEGQGNYGYTF

d_call: TRBD1
j_call: TRBJ1-5
clone_size: -
v_call: TRBV27
cdr3_nt: TGTGCCAGCAGTCCGGACAGGGTCAATCAGCCCCAGCATTTT
cdr3_aa: CASSPDRVNQPQHF

d_call: TRBD2
j_call: TRBJ2-1
clone_size: -
v_call: TRBV6-4
cdr3_nt: TGTGCGGGGAGCGGGGGGGCAGGTGAGCAGTTCTTC
cdr3_aa: CAGSGGAGEQFF

d_call: -
j_call: TRBJ1-6
clone_size: few
v_call: TRBV30
cdr3_nt: TGTGCCTGGAGTCCCCAGGGGAGAGACAATTCACCCCTCCACTTT
cdr3_aa: CAWSPQGRDNSPLHF

d_call: TRBD1
j_call: TRBJ2-5
clone_size: -
v_call: TRBV7-9
cdr3_nt: TGTGCCAGCAGCCAGGGACAGGGAGGGGAGACCCAGTACTTC
cdr3_aa: CASSQGQGGETQYF

d_call: -
j_call: TRBJ1-2
clone_size: -
v_call: TRBV19
cdr3_nt: TGTGCCAGTAGTCCGGGGGGAGCCAGGGGCGCATTTGGCTACACCTTC
cdr3_aa: CASSPGGARGAFGYTF

d_call: TRBD1
j_call: TRBJ1-1
clone_size: -
v_call: TRBV5-8
cdr3_nt: TGTGCCAGCAGCCTCCAAGGGACAGCCTCAGGAGCTTTCTTT
cdr3_aa: CASSLQGTASGAFF

d_call: TRBD1
j_call: TRBJ1-4
clone_size: -
v_call: TRBV5-1
cdr3_nt: TGCGCCAGCAGCCTGACAGGGCCGGGTGAAAAACTGTTTTTT
cdr3_aa: CASSLTGPGEKLFF